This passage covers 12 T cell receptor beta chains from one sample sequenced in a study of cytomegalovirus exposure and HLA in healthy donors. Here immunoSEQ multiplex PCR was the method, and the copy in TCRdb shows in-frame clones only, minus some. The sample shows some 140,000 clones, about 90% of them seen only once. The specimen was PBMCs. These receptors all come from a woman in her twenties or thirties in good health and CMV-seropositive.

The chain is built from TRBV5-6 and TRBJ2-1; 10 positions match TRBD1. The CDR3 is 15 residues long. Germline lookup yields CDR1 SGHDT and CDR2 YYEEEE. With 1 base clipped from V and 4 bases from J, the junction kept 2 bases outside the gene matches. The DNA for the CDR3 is TGTGCCAGCAGCTTGTTGGGACAGGGGTACAATGAGCAGTTCTTC. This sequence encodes CASSLLGQGYNEQFF. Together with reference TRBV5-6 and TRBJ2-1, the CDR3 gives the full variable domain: DAGVTQSPTHLIKTRGQQVTLRCSPKSGHDTVSWYQQALGQGPQFIFQYYEEEERQRGNFPDRFSGHQFPNYSSELNVNALLLGDSALYLCASSLLGQGYNEQFFGPGTRLTVL.

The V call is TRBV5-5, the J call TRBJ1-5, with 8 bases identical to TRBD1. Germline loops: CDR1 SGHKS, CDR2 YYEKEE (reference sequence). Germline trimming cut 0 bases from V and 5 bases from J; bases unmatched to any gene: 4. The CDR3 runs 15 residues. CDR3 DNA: TGTGCCAGCAGCTTGGGGACAGGGCGTTATCAGCCCCAGCATTTT. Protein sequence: CASSLGTGRYQPQHF.

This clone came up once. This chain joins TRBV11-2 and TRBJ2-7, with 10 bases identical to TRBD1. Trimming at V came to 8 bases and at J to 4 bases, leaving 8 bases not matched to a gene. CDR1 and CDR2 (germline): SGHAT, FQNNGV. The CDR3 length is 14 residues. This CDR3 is CASLQTGGLYEQYF. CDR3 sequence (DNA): TGTGCCAGCCTGCAGACAGGGGGCTTATACGAGCAGTACTTC.

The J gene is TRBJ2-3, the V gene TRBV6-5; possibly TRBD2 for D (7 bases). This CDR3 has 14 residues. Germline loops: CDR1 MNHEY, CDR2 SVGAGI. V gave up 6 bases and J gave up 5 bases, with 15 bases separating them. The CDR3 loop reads CASSLGGGGDTQYF. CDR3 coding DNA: TGTGCCAGCAGCTTGGGGGGGGGCGGAGATACGCAGTATTTT.

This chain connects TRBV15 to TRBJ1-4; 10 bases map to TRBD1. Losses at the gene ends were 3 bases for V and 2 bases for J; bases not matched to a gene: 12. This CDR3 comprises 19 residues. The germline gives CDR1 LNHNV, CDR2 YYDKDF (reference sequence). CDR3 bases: TGTGCCACCAGCAGCAACTTCGACAGGGGGCGAAGGACTAATGAAAAACTGTTTTTT. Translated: CATSSNFDRGRRTNEKLFF.

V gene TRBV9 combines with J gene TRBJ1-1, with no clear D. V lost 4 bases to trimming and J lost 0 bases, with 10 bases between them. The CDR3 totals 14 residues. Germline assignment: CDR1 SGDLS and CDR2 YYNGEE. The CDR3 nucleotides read TGTGCCAGCAGCCGAACAGCCATGAACACTGAAGCTTTCTTT. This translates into CASSRTAMNTEAFF.

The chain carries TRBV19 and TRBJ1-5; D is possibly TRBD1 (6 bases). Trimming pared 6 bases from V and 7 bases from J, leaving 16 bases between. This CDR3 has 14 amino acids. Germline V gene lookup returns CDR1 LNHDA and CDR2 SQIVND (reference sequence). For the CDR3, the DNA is TGTGCCAGTAGGCCCCGACAGGCCCGGCAGCCCCAGCATTTT. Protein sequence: CASRPRQARQPQHF.

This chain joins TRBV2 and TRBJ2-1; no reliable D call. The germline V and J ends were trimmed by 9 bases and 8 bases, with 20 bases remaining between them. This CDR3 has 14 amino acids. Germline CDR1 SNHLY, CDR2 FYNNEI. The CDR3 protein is CARRPGAYADEQFF. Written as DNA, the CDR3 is TGTGCCAGAAGACCAGGCGCATATGCCGATGAGCAGTTCTTC.

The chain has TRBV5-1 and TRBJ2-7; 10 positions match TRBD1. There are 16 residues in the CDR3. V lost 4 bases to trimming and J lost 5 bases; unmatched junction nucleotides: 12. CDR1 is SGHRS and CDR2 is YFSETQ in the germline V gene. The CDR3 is CASSLGTWTGGDEQYF. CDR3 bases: TGCGCCAGCAGCCTGGGGACATGGACAGGGGGTGACGAGCAGTACTTC.

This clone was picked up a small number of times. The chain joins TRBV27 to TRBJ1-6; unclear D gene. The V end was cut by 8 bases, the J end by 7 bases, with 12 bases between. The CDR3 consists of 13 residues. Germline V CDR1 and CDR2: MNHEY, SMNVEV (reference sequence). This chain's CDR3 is CASGANGNSPLHF. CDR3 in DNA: TGTGCCAGCGGAGCGAATGGGAATTCACCCCTCCACTTT.

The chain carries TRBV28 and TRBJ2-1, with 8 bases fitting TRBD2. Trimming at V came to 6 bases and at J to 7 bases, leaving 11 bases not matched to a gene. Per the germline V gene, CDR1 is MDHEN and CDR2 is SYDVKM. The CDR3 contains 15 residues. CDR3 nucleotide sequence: TGTGCCAGCAGCCTTAGCGGGGTCGCGACGAATGAGCAGTTCTTC. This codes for CASSLSGVATNEQFF. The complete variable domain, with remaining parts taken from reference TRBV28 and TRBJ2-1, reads DVKVTQSSRYLVKRTGEKVFLECVQDMDHENMFWYRQDPGLGLRLIYFSYDVKMKEKGDIPEGYSVSREKKERFSLILESASTNQTSMYLCASSLSGVATNEQFFGPGTRLTVL.

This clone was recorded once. CDR3 in amino acids: CASSQETGGSGNTIYF. CDR3 coding DNA: TGCGCCAGCAGCCAAGAAACAGGGGGCTCTGGAAACACCATATATTTT. V and J are TRBV4-1 and TRBJ1-3; 8 bases are a match to TRBD1. Per germline, CDR1 MGHRA and CDR2 YSYEKL. The length of the CDR3 is 16 residues. The junction had 1 base not matched to a gene; V was cut back by 0 bases and J by 0 bases.